The text below deals with one T cell receptor (beta chain). The repertoire was sequenced with immunoSEQ multiplex PCR; TCRdb's copy has only in-frame clones and lacks some. The data show hundreds of thousands of clones, with 60% to 80% seen just once and about 1.7% held by the top ten. The data stem from a study of shared clonotypes between healthy human individuals. The V and J ends lost 5 bases and 3 bases, in that order; junction bases with no gene match: 7. The CDR3 has 16 amino acids. CDR1 and CDR2 (germline): SGHTA, FQGNSA. The chain carries TRBV7-2 and TRBJ2-1; 10 nucleotides match TRBD2. The TCR was taken from a woman aged 25 to 39 in good health. The sequenced sample was memory CD4+ T cells sorted from blood. The subset denotes: CD45RA-negative fraction. The CDR3 region is CASSPQAGGVYNEQFF. In DNA form, the CDR3 reads TGTGCCAGCAGCCCACAAGCGGGAGGGGTCTACAATGAGCAGTTCTTC.